The 27 T cell receptor beta chains reported below all come from one sample, sequenced in a study of cytomegalovirus exposure and HLA in healthy donors. This PCR relied on a set of 60 Vbeta primers and 13 Jbeta primers. The assay was immunoSEQ multiplex PCR, and TCRdb's table has in-frame clones only and misses some. The sample table includes around 160,000 clones. The sample taken for sequencing was PBMCs. The receptors were gathered from a woman in her 50s in good health and CMV-seronegative.

The chain is built from TRBV28 and TRBJ2-1, with D maybe TRBD2 (6 bases). In germline, CDR1 is MDHEN, CDR2 SYDVKM. There are 14 residues in the CDR3. V was pared by 6 bases and J by 3 bases, with 12 bases between. The DNA of the CDR3 is TGTGCCAGCAGGGAGCGGAGGGACTACAATGAGCAGTTCTTC. Its protein product is CASRERRDYNEQFF.

The gene calls are TRBV27 and TRBJ2-5; perhaps TRBD2 as D (5 bases). Trimming shortened V by 6 bases and J by 5 bases, and 13 bases separated the two germline ends. The CDR3 loop spans 13 amino acids. CDR1 and CDR2 from the germline V gene are MNHEY and SMNVEV (reference sequence). The CDR3 nucleotides are TGTGCCAGCAGCCGCGGACCGGGGGAGACCCAGTACTTC. Translating gives CASSRGPGETQYF.

The J gene is TRBJ1-5, the V gene TRBV30; 8 positions agree with TRBD1. Germline assignment: CDR1 GTSNPN and CDR2 SVGIG (reference sequence). Trimming at V came to 6 bases and at J to 5 bases, leaving 6 bases not matched to a gene. CDR3 length: 13 residues. The CDR3 DNA sequence: TGTGCCTGTAGTAACAGGGGGGATCAGCCCCAGCATTTT. Its protein product is CACSNRGDQPQHF.

The V and J genes are TRBV10-1 and TRBJ2-7; maybe TRBD1 (6 bases). CDR1 is WNHNN, CDR2 SYGVQD, per germline (reference sequence). Trimming left V 5 bases short and J 2 bases short, with 16 bases between. There are 15 residues in the CDR3. The CDR3 sequence is CASSRGHQETYEQYF. As DNA, the CDR3 is TGCGCCAGCAGTCGGGGACACCAAGAAACCTACGAGCAGTACTTC.

The DNA of the CDR3 is TGCGCCAGCAGCCAACCTAGGAGGGTATATAGTAGTTCACCCCTCCACTTT. Translation gives CASSQPRRVYSSSPLHF. J is TRBJ1-6 and V is TRBV4-1; D is uncertain. Germline V gives CDR1 MGHRA, CDR2 YSYEKL. This CDR3 is 17 amino acids long. Trimming shortened V by 2 bases and J by 9 bases, and 20 bases separated the two germline ends.

The chain is built from TRBV6-5 and TRBJ1-6; 9 nucleotides line up with TRBD1. The germline gives CDR1 MNHEY, CDR2 SVGAGI. V was pared by 6 bases and J by 6 bases, with 0 bases of the junction left unmatched. CDR3 size: 13 residues. The CDR3 is CASRGQGNSPLHF. CDR3 DNA: TGTGCCAGCAGGGGACAGGGTAATTCACCCCTCCACTTT.

The chain recombines TRBV28 with TRBJ2-7; 9 bases line up with TRBD1. The CDR3 contains 17 residues. Germline V gene lookup returns CDR1 MDHEN and CDR2 SYDVKM. The ends lost 5 bases at V and 0 bases at J; junction bases unmatched: 11. CDR3 in amino acids: CASSGPGTGPNSYEQYF. DNA for the CDR3: TGTGCCAGCAGTGGTCCCGGGACAGGGCCCAACTCCTACGAGCAGTACTTC.

The chain links TRBV27 to TRBJ1-6; 7 bases are a match to TRBD1. The CDR3 contains 19 residues. The V and J ends lost 5 bases and 0 bases, in that order; junction bases with no gene match: 13. Germline CDR1 MNHEY, CDR2 SMNVEV (reference sequence). CDR3 sequence reads: CASSIRDRTKISYNSPLHF. DNA for the CDR3: TGTGCCAGCAGTATCCGGGACAGAACCAAGATCTCCTATAATTCACCCCTCCACTTT.

This sequence joins TRBV2 and TRBJ2-5, with 8 bases that match TRBD2. Per germline, CDR1 SNHLY and CDR2 FYNNEI. The CDR3 has 17 residues. J lost 0 bases, V lost 2 bases, and 8 bases had no gene match. In DNA form, the CDR3 reads TGTGCCAGCAGTGAATTTAGAGTCGGGGGGGACCAAGAGACCCAGTACTTC. Its translation is CASSEFRVGGDQETQYF.

The chain is built from TRBV5-6 and TRBJ2-2; D may be TRBD1 (6 bases). The CDR3 consists of 16 residues. Germline assignment: CDR1 SGHDT and CDR2 YYEEEE. Trimming shortened V by 4 bases and J by 2 bases, and 15 bases separated the two germline ends. This CDR3 reads CASSDLRRGNTGELFF. DNA of the CDR3: TGTGCCAGCAGCGACCTCCGCAGGGGTAACACCGGGGAGCTGTTTTTT.

The chain employs TRBV28 and TRBJ2-5, with TRBD2 matching 7 bases. CDR3 size: 16 residues. Germline V CDR1 and CDR2: MDHEN, SYDVKM. V shed 10 bases, J shed 2 bases, and the junction held 16 bases outside the gene matches. The CDR3 region has the DNA TGTGCCACCGTTTGGGGGAGGGACTATCCACAAGAGACCCAGTACTTC. Protein: CATVWGRDYPQETQYF.

The CDR3 DNA sequence: TGCGCCAGCAGCTTCCCTAGCGGGAGCGCCTCCTACAATGAGCAGTTCTTC. Amino acids: CASSFPSGSASYNEQFF. The rearrangement joins TRBV5-1 to TRBJ2-1; 10 positions match TRBD2. Trimming removed 2 bases from V and 0 bases from J; junction bases left unmatched: 5. There are 17 residues in the CDR3. Germline CDR1 reads SGHRS; CDR2 reads YFSETQ. Looking up the rest from reference TRBV5-1 and TRBJ2-1 gives the full variable domain: KAGVTQTPRYLIKTRGQQVTLSCSPISGHRSVSWYQQTPGQGLQFLFEYFSETQRNKGNFPGRFSGRQFSNSRSEMNVSTLELGDSALYLCASSFPSGSASYNEQFFGPGTRLTVL.

This chain joins TRBV10-3 and TRBJ2-3; D is possibly TRBD2 (5 bases). The CDR3 contains 12 residues. The germline CDR1 and CDR2 sequences are ENHRY and SYGVKD. Deletions cut 4 bases from V and 5 bases from J, with 7 bases between. CDR3 loop: CAISVRGDTQYF. The CDR3 DNA is TGTGCCATCAGTGTACGGGGAGATACGCAGTATTTT.

The gene calls are TRBV19 and TRBJ2-7, with a weak D call TRBD2 (6 bases). V was clipped by 5 bases and J by 4 bases, with 15 bases between them. Germline loops: CDR1 LNHDA, CDR2 SQIVND (reference sequence). The CDR3 extends over 14 amino acids. The chain's CDR3 is CASSARGAAYEQYF. CDR3 bases: TGTGCCAGTAGTGCCCGCGGGGCAGCATACGAGCAGTACTTC.

The chain links TRBV2 to TRBJ1-4, with 9 bases matching TRBD1. Germline-derived CDR1 and CDR2 are SNHLY and FYNNEI. This CDR3 contains 14 residues. Unmatched junction bases numbered 6, after V lost 7 bases and J lost 6 bases. The CDR3 loop is CASNPTGGDEKLFF. CDR3 bases: TGTGCCAGCAACCCCACAGGGGGCGATGAAAAACTGTTTTTT.

V gene TRBV19 combines with J gene TRBJ1-5, with 8 bases matching TRBD1. This CDR3 region has 15 residues. V lost 5 bases and J lost 5; bases outside the gene matches: 8. CDR1 is LNHDA and CDR2 is SQIVND in the germline V gene (reference sequence). In nucleotides, the CDR3 is TGTGCCAGTAGTGCCCGGACAGGGTTGGATCAGCCCCAGCATTTT. It codes for CASSARTGLDQPQHF.

The chain joins TRBV4-2 to TRBJ1-6; 7 bases fit TRBD1. The CDR3 is 17 residues long. The germline V gene has CDR1 LGHNA and CDR2 YNFKEQ. Trimming cost V 4 bases and J 3 bases; bases outside gene matches: 9. The CDR3 is CASSLEARQGYNSPLHF. Here the CDR3 DNA reads TGTGCCAGCAGCCTGGAGGCCCGACAGGGCTATAATTCACCCCTCCACTTT.

The CDR3 spells CASSFTGQGAYEQYF. In DNA, the CDR3 is TGCGCCAGCAGCTTCACGGGACAGGGTGCCTACGAGCAGTACTTC. The gene calls are TRBV5-1 and TRBJ2-7; 9 bases agree with TRBD1. V gave up 2 bases and J gave up 2 bases; unmatched junction bases: 5. Germline assignment: CDR1 SGHRS and CDR2 YFSETQ. The CDR3 has 15 amino acids. Variable domain in full (rest from reference TRBV5-1 and TRBJ2-7): KAGVTQTPRYLIKTRGQQVTLSCSPISGHRSVSWYQQTPGQGLQFLFEYFSETQRNKGNFPGRFSGRQFSNSRSEMNVSTLELGDSALYLCASSFTGQGAYEQYFGPGTRLTVT.

Regarding this clone: A read error may produce the germline difference seen at one junction end. V and J are TRBV30 and TRBJ2-1; a possible D gene is TRBD1 (6 bases). Germline loops: CDR1 GTSNPN, CDR2 SVGIG (reference sequence). There are 16 residues in the CDR3. The CDR3, as DNA: TGTGCCTGGAGTGTACAGGGCCTGGACTCCGACAATGAGCAGTTCTTC. This gives the protein CAWSVQGLDSDNEQFF.

This rearrangement joins TRBV5-1 to TRBJ2-1, with a possible D match to TRBD2 (5 bases). V was trimmed by 7 bases and J by 0 bases, leaving 11 bases between them. CDR3 size: 14 residues. The germline CDR1 and CDR2 sequences are SGHRS and YFSETQ. CDR3 nucleotides: TGCGCCAGCTCGTTAGGGAGCTCCTACAATGAGCAGTTCTTC. Protein sequence: CASSLGSSYNEQFF.

The CDR3 region has the DNA TGTGCCAGCAGCGCTACACCGGGGTATATGAACGAGCAGTACTTC. This translates into CASSATPGYMNEQYF. The J gene is TRBJ2-7, the V gene TRBV7-3; the D gene is possibly TRBD2 (5 bases). CDR1 SGHTA and CDR2 FQGTGA come from the germline V gene. V lost 5 bases and J lost 5, with 19 bases in between. The CDR3 has 15 amino acids.

The chain links TRBV11-2 to TRBJ1-2, with D maybe TRBD1 (5 bases). V gave up 4 bases and J gave up 8 bases, with 14 bases separating them. Germline V gene sequence: CDR1 SGHAT, CDR2 FQNNGV. This CDR3 is 13 amino acids long. CDR3 sequence: CASSSPYGGGYTF. CDR3 coding DNA: TGTGCCAGCAGCTCCCCTTACGGGGGAGGCTACACCTTC.

This chain joins TRBV5-3 and TRBJ2-3, with TRBD2 identical over 12 bases. TRBV5-3 is annotated as an ORF whose role is uncertain. The ends lost 4 bases at V and 1 base at J; junction bases unmatched: 10. CDR3 length equals 18 residues. The CDR3, as DNA: TGTGCCAGAAGCCCCTGGACTAGCGGGAATCGGCGCACAGATACGCAGTATTTT. This encodes CARSPWTSGNRRTDTQYF.

The chain has TRBV9 and TRBJ2-2; D is perhaps TRBD1 (6 bases). V dropped 0 bases and J dropped 4 bases, with 10 bases sitting between them. Germline loops: CDR1 SGDLS, CDR2 YYNGEE. This CDR3 is built from 15 residues. The CDR3 region is CASSVAGAATGELFF. The CDR3 region has the DNA TGTGCCAGCAGCGTAGCAGGGGCCGCCACCGGGGAGCTGTTTTTT. The full variable domain, rest sourced from reference TRBV9 and TRBJ2-2, is DSGVTQTPKHLITATGQRVTLRCSPRSGDLSVYWYQQSLDQGLQFLIQYYNGEERAKGNILERFSAQQFPDLHSELNLSSLELGDSALYFCASSVAGAATGELFFGEGSRLTVL.

This chain connects TRBV13 to TRBJ1-2; 8 positions agree with TRBD1. The trim removed 4 bases at V and 4 bases at J, leaving 5 bases unmatched. Germline assignment: CDR1 PRHDT and CDR2 FYEKMQ (reference sequence). This CDR3 is 14 amino acids long. The CDR3 DNA is TGTGCCAGCAGCTCAGGGACAGGAGTCTATGGCTACACCTTC. Amino acid sequence: CASSSGTGVYGYTF.

The chain uses TRBV5-1 and TRBJ1-3, with TRBD1 as a possible D gene (6 bases). Trimming left V 5 bases short and J 2 bases short, with 14 bases between. Germline V gene data show CDR1 as SGHRS and CDR2 as YFSETQ. CDR3 length: 15 residues. The CDR3 loop reads CASRLTGPTGNTIYF. CDR3 in DNA: TGCGCCAGCAGGTTAACAGGGCCCACTGGAAACACCATATATTTT. The full variable domain, in which reference TRBV5-1 and TRBJ1-3 provide the parts outside the CDR3, is KAGVTQTPRYLIKTRGQQVTLSCSPISGHRSVSWYQQTPGQGLQFLFEYFSETQRNKGNFPGRFSGRQFSNSRSEMNVSTLELGDSALYLCASRLTGPTGNTIYFGEGSWLTVV.

This chain links TRBV19 with TRBJ1-2, with D maybe TRBD1 (6 bases). The CDR3 loop spans 15 amino acids. Trimming took off 5 bases at V and 4 bases at J, with 17 bases between the two ends. Germline V gene data show CDR1 as LNHDA and CDR2 as SQIVND (reference sequence). The CDR3 reads CASSLMEGQRYGYTF. Written as DNA, the CDR3 is TGTGCCAGTAGTCTTATGGAAGGACAGCGCTATGGCTACACCTTC. Full variable domain (missing parts from reference TRBV19 and TRBJ1-2): DGGITQSPKYLFRKEGQNVTLSCEQNLNHDAMYWYRQDPGQGLRLIYYSQIVNDFQKGDIAEGYSVSREKKESFPLTVTSAQKNPTAFYLCASSLMEGQRYGYTFGSGTRLTVV.